The 12 T cell receptor beta chains below all came from one sample that was sequenced in a study of T cell responses to AZD1222 COVID-19 vaccine. Clones were read by immunoSEQ multiplex PCR, and TCRdb kept only the in-frame ones, dropping some. This sample yields about 180,000 clones, of which 75% to 90% are seen a single time; 6.5% to 8.5% belongs to the top ten. The input for sequencing was peripheral blood, taken on day 0 of AZD1222 vaccination. The receptors here all came from an adult in good health.

In this sample, this clone turned up a few times. The gene calls are TRBV5-1 and TRBJ2-2; 11 positions match TRBD2. The CDR3 loop spans 16 amino acids. Trimming took 2 bases from V and 5 from J; bases not matched to a gene: 5. The germline V gene encodes CDR1 SGHRS and CDR2 YFSETQ. In DNA form, the CDR3 reads TGCGCCAGCAGCTTCACACTAGCGGGGGTGACCGGGGAGCTGTTTTTT. Its translation: CASSFTLAGVTGELFF. Full variable domain (outside the CDR3, taken from reference TRBV5-1 and TRBJ2-2): KAGVTQTPRYLIKTRGQQVTLSCSPISGHRSVSWYQQTPGQGLQFLFEYFSETQRNKGNFPGRFSGRQFSNSRSEMNVSTLELGDSALYLCASSFTLAGVTGELFFGEGSRLTVL.

This clone was counted only a few times. One end of the junction does not line up with germline, which may come from a read error. The J gene is TRBJ1-5, the V gene TRBV19; 7 nucleotides agree with TRBD1. Germline V gene data show CDR1 as LNHDA and CDR2 as SQIVND (reference sequence). The CDR3 extends over 18 amino acids. The CDR3 nucleotides read TGTGCCAGTAGTGTAGAACACCGGGACAGAATTAGCAATCAGCCCCAGCATTTT. Protein product: CASSVEHRDRISNQPQHF.

The chain has TRBV6-5 and TRBJ1-2; 7 bases align to TRBD1. The CDR3 is made up of 12 amino acids. Germline CDR1 is MNHEY and CDR2 is SVGAGI. The J segment lost 8 bases and the V segment lost 6 bases, leaving 6 bases of the junction unmatched. The CDR3 sequence: CASSLGQSGYTF. The CDR3 DNA reads as TGTGCCAGCAGCCTGGGACAGTCGGGCTACACCTTC.

The genes are TRBV5-1 and TRBJ2-7; TRBD1 agrees at 8 bases. The CDR3 covers 14 residues. The V and J ends lost 4 bases and 3 bases, in that order; junction bases with no gene match: 6. The germline V gene has CDR1 SGHRS and CDR2 YFSETQ. As DNA, the CDR3 is TGCGCCAGCAGCCACCCGGGACAGGTCTACGAGCAGTACTTC. Translating it yields CASSHPGQVYEQYF.

The rearrangement links TRBV20-1 to TRBJ1-1; the D is unclear. This CDR3 contains 10 residues. The V end was cut by 3 bases, the J end by 3 bases, with 2 bases between. Looked up from germline, CDR1 is DFQATT and CDR2 is SNEGSKA (reference sequence). The chain's CDR3 is CSARYTEAFF. CDR3 nucleotide sequence: TGCAGTGCTAGGTACACTGAAGCTTTCTTT.

The gene calls are TRBV5-6 and TRBJ1-2; TRBD1 is a possible D gene (5 bases). This CDR3 contains 14 residues. Trimming removed 0 bases from V and 5 bases from J, with 11 bases in between. The germline gives CDR1 SGHDT, CDR2 YYEEEE. The CDR3 DNA reads TGTGCCAGCAGCTTGGAGGGTTGGGGGTATGGCTACACCTTC. This gives the protein CASSLEGWGYGYTF.

This rearrangement joins TRBV15 to TRBJ2-1, with TRBD2 identical over 12 bases. This CDR3 has 17 residues. The J segment lost 7 bases and the V segment lost 4 bases, leaving 11 bases of the junction unmatched. CDR1 LNHNV and CDR2 YYDKDF come from the germline V gene (reference sequence). The CDR3 sequence is CATSTSGGALGWNEQFF. The CDR3 region has the DNA TGTGCCACCAGCACTAGCGGGGGGGCCCTAGGGTGGAATGAGCAGTTCTTC.

The chain carries TRBV3-1 (or the pseudogene TRBV3-2) and TRBJ1-4; D is perhaps TRBD1 (5 bases). This CDR3 has 15 amino acids. CDR1 and CDR2 (germline): LGHDT, YNNKEL (reference sequence). Trimming shortened V by 3 bases and J by 8 bases, and 16 bases separated the two germline ends. The chain's CDR3 is CASSHGTAGREKLFF. In DNA, the CDR3 is TGTGCCAGCAGCCATGGGACGGCGGGTCGGGAAAAACTGTTTTTT.

V gene TRBV7-9 combines with J gene TRBJ2-5; the D gene is possibly TRBD1 (6 bases). With 2 bases removed from V and 5 bases from J, the gap between germline ends came to 12 bases. This CDR3 spans 14 amino acids. Germline V CDR1 and CDR2: SEHNR, FQNEAQ (reference sequence). The CDR3 DNA sequence: TGTGCCAGCAGCTTAACAGGGACGACGGAGACCCAGTACTTC. Translated, it gives CASSLTGTTETQYF.

This clone was seen more than once but under ten times. V is TRBV7-2 and J is TRBJ2-3; D is uncertain. CDR1 and CDR2 from the germline V gene are SGHTA and FQGNSA. V was clipped by 9 bases and J by 0 bases, with 16 bases between them. The CDR3 consists of 15 residues. The CDR3 is CASRNKNGSTDTQYF. As DNA, the CDR3 is TGTGCCAGTAGAAATAAAAATGGAAGCACAGATACGCAGTATTTT.

This chain uses TRBV13 with TRBJ2-7; maybe TRBD1 (5 bases). CDR3 length equals 15 residues. V lost 5 bases, J lost 3 bases, and 17 bases lay in between. Per the germline V gene, CDR1 is PRHDT and CDR2 is FYEKMQ (reference sequence). CDR3 DNA sequence: TGTGCCAGCAGCCCCCGCGTAACAGGAATCTACGAGCAGTACTTC. Protein sequence: CASSPRVTGIYEQYF.

This clone is a singleton in its sample. The rearrangement joins TRBV5-1 to TRBJ2-3, with TRBD2 as a possible D gene (6 bases). From germline, CDR1 is SGHRS and CDR2 YFSETQ. With 4 bases removed from V and 4 bases from J, the gap between germline ends came to 13 bases. CDR3 length equals 14 residues. The CDR3 DNA reads as TGCGCCAGCAGCATGGGGGGTTCCTCAGATACGCAGTATTTT. This encodes CASSMGGSSDTQYF.